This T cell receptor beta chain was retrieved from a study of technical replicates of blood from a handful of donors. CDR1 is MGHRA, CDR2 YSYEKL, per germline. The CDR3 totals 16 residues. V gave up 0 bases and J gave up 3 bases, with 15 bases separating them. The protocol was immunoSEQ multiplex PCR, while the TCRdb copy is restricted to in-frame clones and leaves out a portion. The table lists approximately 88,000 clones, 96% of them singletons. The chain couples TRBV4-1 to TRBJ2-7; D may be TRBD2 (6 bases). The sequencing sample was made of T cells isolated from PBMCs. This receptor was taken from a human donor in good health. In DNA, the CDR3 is TGCGCCAGCAGCCAAGATTCAGAGCGGGTGGGCTACGAGCAGTACTTC. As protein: CASSQDSERVGYEQYF.